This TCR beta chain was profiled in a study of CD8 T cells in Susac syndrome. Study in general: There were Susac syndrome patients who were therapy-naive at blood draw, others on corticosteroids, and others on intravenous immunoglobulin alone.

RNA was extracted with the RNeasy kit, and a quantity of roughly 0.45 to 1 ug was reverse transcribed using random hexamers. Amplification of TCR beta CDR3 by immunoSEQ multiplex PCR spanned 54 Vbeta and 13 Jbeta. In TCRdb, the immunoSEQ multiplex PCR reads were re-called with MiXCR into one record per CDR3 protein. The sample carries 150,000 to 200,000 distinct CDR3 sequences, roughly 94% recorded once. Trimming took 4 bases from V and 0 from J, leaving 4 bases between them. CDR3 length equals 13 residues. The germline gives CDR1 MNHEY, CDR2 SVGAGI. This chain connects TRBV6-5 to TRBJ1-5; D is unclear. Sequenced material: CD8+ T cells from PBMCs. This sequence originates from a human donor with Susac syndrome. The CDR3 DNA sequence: TGTGCCAGCAGTTCGATTAGCAATCAGCCCCAGCATTTT. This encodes CASSSISNQPQHF.